This T cell receptor (beta chain) was sequenced during a study of shared clonotypes between healthy human individuals. It was into CD45RA+ naive and CD45RA-negative memory subsets that the CD4+ cells were split. Profiling relied on immunoSEQ multiplex PCR, and the TCRdb table lists in-frame clones only, not all of them. This sample has fewer than 1.8 million clones; approximately 98.5% occur once, and the top ten carry around 0.38%. Study outcomes and limitations: When compared with the clonotypes that were shared by all four sorted-subset donors, the non-shared clonotypes turned out to have lower generation probabilities. Genetic and exposure-history diversity was limited by the small donor number.

V shed 6 bases and J 7 bases; nucleotides not matched to a gene: 6. The CDR3 sequence is 15 residues long. The germline V gene encodes CDR1 SNHLY and CDR2 FYNNEI. Regarding this clone: Its matching antigen is unknown.

The sequence derives from a young man in good health. Material: naive CD4+ T cells sorted from blood. The subset is: CD45RA+ positively selected. The J gene is TRBJ2-1, the V gene TRBV2, with TRBD2 identical over 13 bases. The CDR3, as DNA: TGTGCCAGCAGCCCAACTAGCGGGAGGGCAAATGAGCAGTTCTTC. Residues: CASSPTSGRANEQFF.